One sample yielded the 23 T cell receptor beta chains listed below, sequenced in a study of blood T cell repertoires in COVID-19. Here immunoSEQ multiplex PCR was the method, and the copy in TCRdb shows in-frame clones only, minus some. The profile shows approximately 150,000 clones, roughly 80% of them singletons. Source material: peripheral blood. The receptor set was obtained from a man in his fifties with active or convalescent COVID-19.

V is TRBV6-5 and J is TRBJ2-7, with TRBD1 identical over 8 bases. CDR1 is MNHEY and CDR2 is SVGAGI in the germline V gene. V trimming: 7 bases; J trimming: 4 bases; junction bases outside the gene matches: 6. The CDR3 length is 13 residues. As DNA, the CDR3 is TGTGCCAGCATCGCGGACAGGGCTTACGAGCAGTACTTC. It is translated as CASIADRAYEQYF.

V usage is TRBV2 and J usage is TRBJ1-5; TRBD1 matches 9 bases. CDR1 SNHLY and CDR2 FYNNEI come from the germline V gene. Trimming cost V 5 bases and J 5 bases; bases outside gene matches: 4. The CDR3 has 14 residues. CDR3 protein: CASSPDRGYQPQHF. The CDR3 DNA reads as TGTGCCAGCAGTCCTGACAGGGGGTATCAGCCCCAGCATTTT.

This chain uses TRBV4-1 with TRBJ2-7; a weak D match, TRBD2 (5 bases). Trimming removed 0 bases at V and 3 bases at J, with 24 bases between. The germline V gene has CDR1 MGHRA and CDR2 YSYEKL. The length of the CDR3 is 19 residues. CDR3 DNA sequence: TGCGCCAGCAGCCAAGATTTGAGTTTACGAGGGAACAGCGACTACGAGCAGTACTTC. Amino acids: CASSQDLSLRGNSDYEQYF.

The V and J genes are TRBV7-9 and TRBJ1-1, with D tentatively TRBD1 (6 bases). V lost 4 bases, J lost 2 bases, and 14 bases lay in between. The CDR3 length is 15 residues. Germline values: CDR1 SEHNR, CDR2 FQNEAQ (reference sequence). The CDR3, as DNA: TGTGCCAGCAGCTCGGGACACCGCTCAAACACTGAAGCTTTCTTT. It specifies CASSSGHRSNTEAFF.

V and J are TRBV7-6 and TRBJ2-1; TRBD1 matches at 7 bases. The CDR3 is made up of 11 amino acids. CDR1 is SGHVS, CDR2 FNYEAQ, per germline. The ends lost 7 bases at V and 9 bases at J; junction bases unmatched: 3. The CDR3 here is CASKGAVEQFF. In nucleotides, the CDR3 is TGTGCCAGCAAGGGGGCGGTTGAGCAGTTCTTC.

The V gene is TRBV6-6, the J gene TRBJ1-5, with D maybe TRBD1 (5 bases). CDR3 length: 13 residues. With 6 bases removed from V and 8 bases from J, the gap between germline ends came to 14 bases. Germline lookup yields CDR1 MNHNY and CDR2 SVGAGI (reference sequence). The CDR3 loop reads CASRLTWGEPQHF. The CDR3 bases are TGTGCCAGCAGACTGACCTGGGGGGAGCCCCAGCATTTT.

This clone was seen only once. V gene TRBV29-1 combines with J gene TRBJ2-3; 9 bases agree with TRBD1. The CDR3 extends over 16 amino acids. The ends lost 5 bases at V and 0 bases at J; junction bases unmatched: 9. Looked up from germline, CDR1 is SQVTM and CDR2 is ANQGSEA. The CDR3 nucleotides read TGCAGCGTTCCACAAGGGGACAGGGTCAGCACAGATACGCAGTATTTT. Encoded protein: CSVPQGDRVSTDTQYF.

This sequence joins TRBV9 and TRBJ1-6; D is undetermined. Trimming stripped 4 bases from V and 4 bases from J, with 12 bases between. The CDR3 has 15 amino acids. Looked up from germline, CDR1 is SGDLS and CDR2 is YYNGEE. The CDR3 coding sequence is TGTGCCAGCAGCCCCCGTGAGGATTATAATTCACCCCTCCACTTT. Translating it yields CASSPREDYNSPLHF.

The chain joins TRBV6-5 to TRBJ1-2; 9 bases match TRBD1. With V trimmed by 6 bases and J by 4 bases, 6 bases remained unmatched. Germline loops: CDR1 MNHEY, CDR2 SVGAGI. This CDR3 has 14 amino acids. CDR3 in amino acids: CASRGTGLGYGYTF. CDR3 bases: TGTGCCAGCAGGGGGACAGGGTTAGGCTATGGCTACACCTTC.

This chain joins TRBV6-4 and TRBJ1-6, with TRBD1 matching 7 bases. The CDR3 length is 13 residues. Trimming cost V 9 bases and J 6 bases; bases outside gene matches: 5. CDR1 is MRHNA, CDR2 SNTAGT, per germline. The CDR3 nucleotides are TGTGCCAGTCGGGACAGCTTTAATTCACCCCTCCACTTT. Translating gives CASRDSFNSPLHF.

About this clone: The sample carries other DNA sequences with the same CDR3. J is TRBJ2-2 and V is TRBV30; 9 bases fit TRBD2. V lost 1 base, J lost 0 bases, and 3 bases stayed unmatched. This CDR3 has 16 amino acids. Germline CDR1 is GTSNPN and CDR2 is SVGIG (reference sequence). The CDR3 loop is CAWSAGLASNTGELFF. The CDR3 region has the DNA TGTGCCTGGAGTGCCGGACTAGCGTCGAACACCGGGGAGCTGTTTTTT. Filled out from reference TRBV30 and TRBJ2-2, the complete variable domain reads SQTIHQWPATLVQPVGSPLSLECTVEGTSNPNLYWYRQAAGRGLQLLFYSVGIGQISSEVPQNLSASRPQDRQFILSSKKLLLSDSGFYLCAWSAGLASNTGELFFGEGSRLTVL.

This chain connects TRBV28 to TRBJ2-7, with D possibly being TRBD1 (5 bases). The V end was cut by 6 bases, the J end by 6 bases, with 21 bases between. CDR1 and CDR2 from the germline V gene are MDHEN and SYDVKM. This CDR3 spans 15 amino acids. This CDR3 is CASSLSSDSSPEQYF. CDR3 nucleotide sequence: TGTGCCAGCAGCCTTTCGAGTGACAGTTCTCCCGAGCAGTACTTC.

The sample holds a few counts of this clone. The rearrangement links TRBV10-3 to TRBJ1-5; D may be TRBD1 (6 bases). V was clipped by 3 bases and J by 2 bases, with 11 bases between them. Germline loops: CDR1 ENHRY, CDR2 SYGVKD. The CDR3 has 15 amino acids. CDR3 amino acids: CAISDEAGGNQPQHF. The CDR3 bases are TGTGCCATCAGTGATGAGGCAGGGGGCAATCAGCCCCAGCATTTT.

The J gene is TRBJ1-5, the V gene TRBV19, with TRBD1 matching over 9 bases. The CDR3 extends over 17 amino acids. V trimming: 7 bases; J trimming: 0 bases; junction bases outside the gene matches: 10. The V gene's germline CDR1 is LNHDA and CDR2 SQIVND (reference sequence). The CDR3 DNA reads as TGTGCCAGTAAACCCGGGACAGGGCTTTATAGCAATCAGCCCCAGCATTTT. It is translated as CASKPGTGLYSNQPQHF.

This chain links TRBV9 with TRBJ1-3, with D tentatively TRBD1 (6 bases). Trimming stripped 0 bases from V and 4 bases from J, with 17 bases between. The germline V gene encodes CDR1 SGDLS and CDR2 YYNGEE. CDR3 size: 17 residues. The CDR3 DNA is TGTGCCAGCAGCGTAGAAGCGGTGGACAGACACGGAAACACCATATATTTT. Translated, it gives CASSVEAVDRHGNTIYF.

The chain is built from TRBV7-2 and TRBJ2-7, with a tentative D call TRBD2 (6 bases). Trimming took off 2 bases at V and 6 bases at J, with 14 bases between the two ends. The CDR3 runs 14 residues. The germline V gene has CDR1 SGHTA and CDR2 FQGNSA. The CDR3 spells CASSLSRGVREQYF. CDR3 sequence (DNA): TGTGCCAGCAGCTTATCCCGCGGGGTGCGCGAGCAGTACTTC.

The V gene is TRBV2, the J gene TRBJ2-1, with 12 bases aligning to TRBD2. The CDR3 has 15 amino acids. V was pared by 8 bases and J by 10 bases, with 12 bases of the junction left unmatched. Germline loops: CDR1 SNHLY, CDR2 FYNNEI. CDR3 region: CASEIGLAGGREQFF. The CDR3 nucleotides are TGTGCCAGCGAAATAGGGCTAGCGGGAGGGCGCGAGCAGTTCTTC.

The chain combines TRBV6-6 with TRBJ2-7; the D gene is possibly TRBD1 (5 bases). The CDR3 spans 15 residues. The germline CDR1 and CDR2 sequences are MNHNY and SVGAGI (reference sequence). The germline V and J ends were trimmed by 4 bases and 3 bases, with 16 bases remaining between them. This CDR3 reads CASSSESGHFYEQYF. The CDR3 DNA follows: TGTGCCAGCAGTTCTGAATCCGGACATTTCTACGAGCAGTACTTC.

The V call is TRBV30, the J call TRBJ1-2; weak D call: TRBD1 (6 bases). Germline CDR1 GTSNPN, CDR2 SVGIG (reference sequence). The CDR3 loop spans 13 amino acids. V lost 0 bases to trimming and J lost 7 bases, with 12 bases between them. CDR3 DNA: TGTGCCTGGAGTGTACAGGGTGCAGTTGGCTACACCTTC. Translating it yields CAWSVQGAVGYTF.

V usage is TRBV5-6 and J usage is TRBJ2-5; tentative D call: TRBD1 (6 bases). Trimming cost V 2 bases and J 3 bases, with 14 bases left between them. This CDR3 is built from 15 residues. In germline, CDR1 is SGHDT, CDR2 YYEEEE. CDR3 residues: CASSFPGHSKETQYF. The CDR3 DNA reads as TGTGCCAGCAGCTTCCCGGGACACTCGAAAGAGACCCAGTACTTC.

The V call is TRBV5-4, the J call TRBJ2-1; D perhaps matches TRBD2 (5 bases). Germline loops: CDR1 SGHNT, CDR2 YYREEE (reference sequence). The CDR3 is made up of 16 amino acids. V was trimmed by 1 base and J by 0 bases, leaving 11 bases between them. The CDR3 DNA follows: TGTGCCAGCAGCTTGAAGGGTGGGAGCTCCTACAATGAGCAGTTCTTC. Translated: CASSLKGGSSYNEQFF.

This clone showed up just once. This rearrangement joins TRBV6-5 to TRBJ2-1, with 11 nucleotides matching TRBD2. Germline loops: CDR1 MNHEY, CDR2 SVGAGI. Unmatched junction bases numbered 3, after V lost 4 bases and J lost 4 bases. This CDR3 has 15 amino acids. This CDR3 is CASSSTSGIYNEQFF. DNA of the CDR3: TGTGCCAGCAGTTCGACTAGCGGGATTTACAATGAGCAGTTCTTC.

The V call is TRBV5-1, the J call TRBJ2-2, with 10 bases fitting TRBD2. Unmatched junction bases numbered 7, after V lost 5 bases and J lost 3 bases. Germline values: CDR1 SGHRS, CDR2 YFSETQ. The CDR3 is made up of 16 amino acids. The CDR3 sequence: CASSPLSGGDTGELFF. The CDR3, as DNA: TGCGCCAGCAGTCCACTAAGCGGGGGGGACACCGGGGAGCTGTTTTTT.